One sample yielded the 31 T cell receptor beta chains listed below, sequenced in a study of cytomegalovirus exposure and HLA in healthy donors. The study ran its PCR with 60 Vbeta and 13 Jbeta primers. Data came from immunoSEQ multiplex PCR; TCRdb stores just in-frame clones and leaves some out. The sample includes hundreds of thousands of clones, about 75% of them seen just once. What was sequenced was PBMCs. The origin of the receptors is a female donor in good health and CMV-seronegative.

This clone was observed a few times. This chain links TRBV29-1 with TRBJ1-1, with a tentative D call TRBD1 (6 bases). V lost 3 bases and J lost 5, with 13 bases in between. The germline CDR1 and CDR2 sequences are SQVTM and ANQGSEA. CDR3 size: 13 residues. This CDR3 is CSVDGGGWTEAFF. CDR3 nucleotide sequence: TGCAGCGTTGATGGGGGCGGTTGGACTGAAGCTTTCTTT.

As regards this clone: One end of the junction is discordant with germline, which a read error may explain. The chain has TRBV7-9 and TRBJ2-7, with 7 bases identical to TRBD2. This CDR3 has 14 residues. Germline V gene data show CDR1 as SEHNR and CDR2 as FQNEAQ (reference sequence). This CDR3 reads CASSLAVSSYEQYF. DNA of the CDR3: TGTGCCAGCAGCCTAGCGGTTAGCTCCTACGAGCAGTACTTC.

The sample holds a few counts of this clone. The chain recombines TRBV2 with TRBJ2-1; TRBD2 matches 11 bases. Germline CDR1 is SNHLY and CDR2 is FYNNEI. This CDR3 has 15 amino acids. V shed 6 bases and J 4 bases; nucleotides not matched to a gene: 5. In DNA, the CDR3 is TGTGCCAGCAGGCGCGGGACTAGCGGATACAATGAGCAGTTCTTC. Protein: CASRRGTSGYNEQFF.

This chain links TRBV9 with TRBJ1-3; the D gene is possibly TRBD1 (5 bases). The CDR3 consists of 14 residues. The germline V gene has CDR1 SGDLS and CDR2 YYNGEE. Trimming removed 3 bases at V and 2 bases at J, with 9 bases between. For the CDR3, the DNA is TGTGCCAGCAGCGCCAGGGCGGCTGGAAACACCATATATTTT. It encodes CASSARAAGNTIYF.

There are a few counts of this clone. The CDR3 reads CASRAGGSTEAFF. CDR3 bases: TGCGCCAGCAGAGCAGGGGGTTCTACTGAAGCTTTCTTT. This chain connects TRBV10-1 to TRBJ1-1, with 7 bases matching TRBD1. This CDR3 comprises 13 residues. After removal of 6 bases from V and 5 bases from J, the junction contained 6 bases not matched to a gene. The germline V gene has CDR1 WNHNN and CDR2 SYGVQD (reference sequence).

A few counts support this clone. V gene TRBV14 combines with J gene TRBJ1-2; possible D gene TRBD1, 5 bases. V shed 0 bases and J shed 7 bases, with 12 bases lying between them. The CDR3 contains 14 residues. The germline V gene has CDR1 SGHDN and CDR2 FVKESK. As DNA, the CDR3 is TGTGCCAGCAGCCAAGATCGGGCAGGGCCTGGCTACACCTTC. Its translation is CASSQDRAGPGYTF.

This clone was detected only a few times. The chain has TRBV19 and TRBJ2-1; 8 bases align to TRBD2. CDR3 length: 17 residues. V lost 0 bases to trimming and J lost 6 bases; unmatched junction nucleotides: 10. CDR1 LNHDA and CDR2 SQIVND come from the germline V gene (reference sequence). The CDR3 loop is CASSIEISGTRTNEQFF. DNA for the CDR3: TGTGCCAGTAGTATAGAGATATCCGGGACTAGGACCAATGAGCAGTTCTTC.

In DNA form, the CDR3 reads TGTGCCAGCCAGGCGGCGGGAGCCTTATTAGAGCAGTACTTC. As protein: CASQAAGALLEQYF. V and J are TRBV27 and TRBJ2-7; 7 bases line up with TRBD2. The J segment lost 7 bases and the V segment lost 8 bases, leaving 14 bases of the junction unmatched. The CDR3 spans 14 residues. The germline V gene has CDR1 MNHEY and CDR2 SMNVEV (reference sequence).

This chain joins TRBV9 and TRBJ2-7; maybe TRBD2 (6 bases). The CDR3 is made up of 12 amino acids. Germline lookup yields CDR1 SGDLS and CDR2 YYNGEE. V was pared by 3 bases and J by 9 bases, with 13 bases between. Written as DNA, the CDR3 is TGTGCCAGCAGCGGAGGAGGGACCAGGCAGTACTTC. Protein product: CASSGGGTRQYF.

This clone was seen only once. The chain couples TRBV29-1 to TRBJ2-3, with D unresolved. CDR3 length: 9 residues. V lost 7 bases to trimming and J lost 4 bases, with 3 bases between them. In germline, CDR1 is SQVTM, CDR2 ANQGSEA. CDR3 DNA: TGCAGCGCTTCAGATACGCAGTATTTT. It is translated as CSASDTQYF.

The chain couples TRBV5-4 to TRBJ2-7, with 7 bases that match TRBD2. CDR3 length: 17 residues. V shed 6 bases and J 0 bases; nucleotides not matched to a gene: 15. Germline lookup yields CDR1 SGHNT and CDR2 YYREEE (reference sequence). The CDR3 nucleotides read TGTGCCAGCACCGTGGGGGGGACTAAATCTCCCTCCTACGAGCAGTACTTC. This translates into CASTVGGTKSPSYEQYF.

The J gene is TRBJ1-2, the V gene TRBV7-2; 11 nucleotides agree with TRBD1. Germline loops: CDR1 SGHTA, CDR2 FQGNSA. There are 14 residues in the CDR3. J lost 8 bases, V lost 3 bases, and 5 bases had no gene match. The CDR3 sequence: CASSFGTGGFGYTF. In nucleotides, the CDR3 is TGTGCCAGCAGCTTCGGGACAGGGGGGTTCGGCTACACCTTC.

The rearrangement links TRBV6-1 to TRBJ1-6; D is perhaps TRBD1 (6 bases). Trimming took 3 bases from V and 5 from J, leaving 11 bases between them. The CDR3 loop spans 15 amino acids. In germline, CDR1 is MNHNS, CDR2 SASEGT. This chain's CDR3 is CASSDPGQNNSPLHF. The CDR3 DNA is TGTGCCAGCAGTGACCCGGGACAAAATAATTCACCCCTCCACTTT.

V usage is TRBV27 and J usage is TRBJ1-4; D possibly corresponds to TRBD1 (6 bases). The CDR3 loop spans 15 amino acids. Trimming took off 2 bases at V and 5 bases at J, with 12 bases between the two ends. Germline lookup yields CDR1 MNHEY and CDR2 SMNVEV (reference sequence). The CDR3 reads CASSLRGILNEKLFF. The CDR3 DNA reads TGTGCCAGCAGTTTAAGGGGGATTCTAAATGAAAAACTGTTTTTT.

The rearrangement joins TRBV19 to TRBJ1-3; D is uncertain. Germline V gene data show CDR1 as LNHDA and CDR2 as SQIVND (reference sequence). This CDR3 contains 16 residues. V was clipped by 3 bases and J by 2 bases, with 14 bases between them. This CDR3 is CASSIAGHLTGNTIYF. The CDR3 nucleotides read TGTGCCAGTAGTATTGCGGGCCATCTAACTGGAAACACCATATATTTT.

V gene TRBV11-2 combines with J gene TRBJ2-7; possible D gene TRBD1, 7 bases. This CDR3 is built from 15 residues. The V and J ends lost 2 bases and 5 bases respectively, with 16 bases between them. Germline V gene lookup returns CDR1 SGHAT and CDR2 FQNNGV. In DNA, the CDR3 is TGTGCCAGCAGCTTAATCGGAGGGGGCCTGGACGAGCAGTACTTC. This gives the protein CASSLIGGGLDEQYF.

The gene calls are TRBV18 and TRBJ2-7, with 7 bases that match TRBD1. The CDR3 spans 13 residues. V gave up 5 bases and J gave up 5 bases; unmatched junction bases: 6. Germline V gene lookup returns CDR1 KGHSH and CDR2 LQKENI. CDR3 sequence (DNA): TGTGCCAGCTCAACGACAGGGATCGACGAGCAGTACTTC. Its translation: CASSTTGIDEQYF.

The chain links TRBV28 to TRBJ2-7, with D unclear. V lost 4 bases, J lost 2 bases, and 12 bases lay in between. CDR3 size: 14 residues. Germline CDR1 reads MDHEN; CDR2 reads SYDVKM. CDR3 in amino acids: CASSSGYPPYEQYF. For the CDR3, the DNA is TGTGCCAGCAGTTCCGGGTACCCTCCCTACGAGCAGTACTTC.

CDR3 in DNA: TGTGCCAGCAGTTCCATGGGGACAGGTGTGGGGGAGACCCAGTACTTC. Its protein product is CASSSMGTGVGETQYF. The V gene is TRBV6-6, the J gene TRBJ2-5; 8 bases map to TRBD1. CDR1 and CDR2 from the germline V gene are MNHNY and SVGAGI (reference sequence). Trimming took 4 bases from V and 5 from J; bases not matched to a gene: 12. The CDR3 contains 16 residues.

The chain is built from TRBV5-4 and TRBJ2-3, with unresolved D. This CDR3 spans 14 amino acids. Trimming removed 2 bases from V and 0 bases from J, with 7 bases in between. CDR1 is SGHNT, CDR2 YYREEE, per germline (reference sequence). Here the CDR3 reads CASSLRGSTDTQYF. In DNA, the CDR3 is TGTGCCAGCAGCTTACGAGGTAGCACAGATACGCAGTATTTT.

The chain carries TRBV6-1 and TRBJ1-5; 7 nucleotides align to TRBD1. The germline V gene encodes CDR1 MNHNS and CDR2 SASEGT. After removal of 6 bases from V and 6 bases from J, the junction contained 5 bases not matched to a gene. CDR3 size: 13 residues. CDR3 loop: CASSETGLQPQHF. For the CDR3, the DNA is TGTGCCAGCAGCGAGACAGGGCTTCAGCCCCAGCATTTT.

This clone has a handful of counts. This rearrangement joins TRBV27 to TRBJ1-2; D is possibly TRBD1 (6 bases). CDR3 length: 13 amino acids. The germline gives CDR1 MNHEY, CDR2 SMNVEV (reference sequence). Here the CDR3 reads CAVGIGGYYGYTF. Here the CDR3 DNA reads TGTGCGGTGGGAATTGGGGGCTACTATGGCTACACCTTC.

The V and J genes are TRBV6-1 and TRBJ1-5, with 8 bases that match TRBD1. J was trimmed by 5 bases and V by 2 bases; bases with no gene match: 5. Germline V gene lookup returns CDR1 MNHNS and CDR2 SASEGT. The CDR3 contains 15 residues. Written as DNA, the CDR3 is TGTGCCAGCAGTGAACGGACAGGGCGCTATCAGCCCCAGCATTTT. Amino acid sequence: CASSERTGRYQPQHF.

CDR3 DNA: TGTGCCTGGAGTGGTCCGCCCCTAGCGTCGGAGACCCAGTACTTC. This translates into CAWSGPPLASETQYF. The chain uses TRBV30 and TRBJ2-5; D is perhaps TRBD2 (6 bases). The CDR3 totals 15 residues. Germline V gene data show CDR1 as GTSNPN and CDR2 as SVGIG (reference sequence). The V gene lost 1 base and the J gene lost 5 bases, with 17 bases spanning the gap.

The chain recombines TRBV12-5 with TRBJ2-1, with TRBD2 identical over 11 bases. Losses at the gene ends were 5 bases for V and 2 bases for J; bases not matched to a gene: 5. The CDR3 runs 16 residues. CDR1 LGHNT and CDR2 FRNRAP come from the germline V gene. CDR3 nucleotides: TGTGCTAGTGGTCCCGGGACTAGCGGAGCCTACAATGAGCAGTTCTTC. As protein: CASGPGTSGAYNEQFF.

The chain uses TRBV5-1 and TRBJ2-1; weak D call: TRBD2 (7 bases). Germline V lookup: CDR1 SGHRS, CDR2 YFSETQ. Between the trimmed V and J ends, which lost 4 bases and 4 bases, there was a span of 24 bases. The CDR3 has 18 residues. CDR3 amino acids: CASSQLGGAGVGYNEQFF. The CDR3 nucleotides are TGCGCCAGCAGCCAGTTAGGGGGGGCGGGGGTAGGATACAATGAGCAGTTCTTC.

This chain uses TRBV19 with TRBJ1-2; 7 bases are a match to TRBD1. CDR1 is LNHDA, CDR2 SQIVND, per germline (reference sequence). The CDR3 runs to 15 residues. The V segment lost 6 bases and the J segment 2 bases; nucleotides outside the gene matches: 9. The CDR3 nucleotides read TGTGCCAGTAGCCAGACAGGGAGCAAGAACTATGGCTACACCTTC. Protein sequence: CASSQTGSKNYGYTF. The full variable domain, completed using reference TRBV19 and TRBJ1-2, is DGGITQSPKYLFRKEGQNVTLSCEQNLNHDAMYWYRQDPGQGLRLIYYSQIVNDFQKGDIAEGYSVSREKKESFPLTVTSAQKNPTAFYLCASSQTGSKNYGYTFGSGTRLTVV.

This chain uses TRBV13 with TRBJ1-5; possibly TRBD1 for D (6 bases). The CDR3 has 17 residues. The germline CDR1 and CDR2 sequences are PRHDT and FYEKMQ (reference sequence). V lost 1 base and J 0 bases, leaving 13 bases between the germline ends. This CDR3 reads CASSLARGGGSNQPQHF. In DNA form, the CDR3 reads TGTGCCAGCAGCTTAGCGCGAGGGGGTGGTAGCAATCAGCCCCAGCATTTT. Full variable domain (rest looked up from reference TRBV13 and TRBJ1-5): AAGVIQSPRHLIKEKRETATLKCYPIPRHDTVYWYQQGPGQDPQFLISFYEKMQSDKGSIPDRFSAQQFSDYHSELNMSSLELGDSALYFCASSLARGGGSNQPQHFGDGTRLSIL.

Comment on this clone: The CDR3 end shows no conserved phenylalanine or tryptophan, and so a read error is likely. The chain combines TRBV6-1 with TRBJ1-2, with 9 bases matching TRBD1. The trim removed 3 bases at V and 4 bases at J, leaving 6 bases unmatched. The length of the CDR3 is 15 residues. In germline, CDR1 is MNHNS, CDR2 SASEGT. CDR3 sequence reads: CASSEGTGPGYGYTL. CDR3 sequence (DNA): TGTGCCAGCAGTGAGGGGACAGGGCCGGGCTATGGCTACACCCTC.

This chain joins TRBV11-1 and TRBJ1-6, with D perhaps matching TRBD1 (5 bases). Germline CDR1 SGHAT, CDR2 FQDESV (reference sequence). CDR3 length: 14 amino acids. V was shortened by 3 bases and J by 7 bases, with 10 bases between the two germline ends. CDR3 in DNA: TGTGCCAGCAGCTTGCGACAGAGGAATTCACCCCTCCACTTT. Residues: CASSLRQRNSPLHF.

The V call is TRBV7-2, the J call TRBJ1-2; 9 bases map to TRBD1. CDR1 is SGHTA, CDR2 FQGNSA, per germline. This CDR3 is 14 amino acids long. The V segment lost 1 base and the J segment 8 bases; nucleotides outside the gene matches: 5. The CDR3 DNA reads TGTGCCAGCAGCTTAGGGGGACAGGGAGGCGGCTACACCTTC. Its protein product is CASSLGGQGGGYTF.